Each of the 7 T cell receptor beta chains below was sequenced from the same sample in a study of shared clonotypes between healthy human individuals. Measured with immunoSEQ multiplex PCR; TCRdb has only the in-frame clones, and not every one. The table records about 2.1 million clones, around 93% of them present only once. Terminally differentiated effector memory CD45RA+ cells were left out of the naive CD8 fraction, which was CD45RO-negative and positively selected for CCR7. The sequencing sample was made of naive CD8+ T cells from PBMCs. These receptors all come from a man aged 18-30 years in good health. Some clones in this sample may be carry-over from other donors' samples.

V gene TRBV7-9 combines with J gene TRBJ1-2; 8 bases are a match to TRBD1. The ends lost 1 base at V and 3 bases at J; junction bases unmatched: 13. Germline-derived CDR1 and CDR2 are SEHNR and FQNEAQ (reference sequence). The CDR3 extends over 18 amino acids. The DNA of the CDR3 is TGTGCCAGCAGCTTAGGTGGACAGGGCCCCCTAAGAGACTATGGCTACACCTTC. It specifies CASSLGGQGPLRDYGYTF.

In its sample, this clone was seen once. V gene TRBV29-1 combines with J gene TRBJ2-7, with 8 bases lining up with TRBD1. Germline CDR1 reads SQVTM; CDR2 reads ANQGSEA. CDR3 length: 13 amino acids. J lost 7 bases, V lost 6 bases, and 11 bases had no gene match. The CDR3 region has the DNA TGCAGCGTGTACGGGACAGGTCTAAGAGAGCAGTACTTC. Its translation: CSVYGTGLREQYF.

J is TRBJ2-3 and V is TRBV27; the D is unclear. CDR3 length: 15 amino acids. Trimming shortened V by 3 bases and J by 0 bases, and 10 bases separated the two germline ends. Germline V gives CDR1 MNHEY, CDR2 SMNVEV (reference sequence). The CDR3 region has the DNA TGTGCCAGCAGTTTTTCCGGTTCTAGCACAGATACGCAGTATTTT. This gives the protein CASSFSGSSTDTQYF.

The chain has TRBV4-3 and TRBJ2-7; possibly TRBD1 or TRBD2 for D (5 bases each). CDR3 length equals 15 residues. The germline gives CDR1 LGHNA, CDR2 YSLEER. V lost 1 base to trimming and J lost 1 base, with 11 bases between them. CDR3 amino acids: CASSQVWDGSYEQYF. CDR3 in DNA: TGCGCCAGCAGCCAAGTTTGGGACGGTTCCTACGAGCAGTACTTC.

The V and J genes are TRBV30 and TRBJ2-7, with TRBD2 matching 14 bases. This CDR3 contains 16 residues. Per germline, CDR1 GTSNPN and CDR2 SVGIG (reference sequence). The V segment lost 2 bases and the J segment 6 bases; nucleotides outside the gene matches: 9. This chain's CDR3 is CAWSSEGLAGESEQYF. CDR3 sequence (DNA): TGTGCCTGGAGTTCCGAGGGACTAGCGGGAGAGAGCGAGCAGTACTTC.

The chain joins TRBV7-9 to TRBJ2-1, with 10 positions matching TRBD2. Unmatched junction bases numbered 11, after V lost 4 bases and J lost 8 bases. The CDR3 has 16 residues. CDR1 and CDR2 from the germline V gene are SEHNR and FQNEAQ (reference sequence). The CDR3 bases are TGTGCCAGCAGCTCGACTAGCGGGCCCCGGTATTATGAGCAGTTCTTC. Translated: CASSSTSGPRYYEQFF.

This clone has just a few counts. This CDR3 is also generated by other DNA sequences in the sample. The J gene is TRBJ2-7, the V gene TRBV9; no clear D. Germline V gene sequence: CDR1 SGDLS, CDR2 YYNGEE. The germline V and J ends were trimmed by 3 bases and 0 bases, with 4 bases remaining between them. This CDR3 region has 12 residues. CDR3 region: CASSGSSYEQYF. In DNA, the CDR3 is TGTGCCAGCAGCGGAAGCTCCTACGAGCAGTACTTC.